These 13 T cell receptor beta chains were all obtained from the same sample, sequenced in a study of T cell repertoires in aging, cancer and after chemotherapy. TCR beta rearrangements were amplified from peripheral blood genomic DNA. Rearranged V-D-J TRB sequences were amplified with a mixed TRB-A/B primer pool. From the multiplex PCR reads, TCRdb called clonotypes with MiXCR, one entry per CDR3 protein. Of around 12,000 distinct CDR3 sequences detected, approximately 24% appear once; the ten largest clones hold approximately 2%. Sequencing was carried out using blood. These receptors came from a human donor in good health.

This clonotype qualifies as medium-sized (0.01 to 0.1%). The rearrangement uses TRBV7-9 and TRBJ1-6, with D perhaps TRBD1 (6 bases). There are 14 residues in the CDR3. Germline V gives CDR1 SEHNR, CDR2 FQNEAQ (reference sequence). Trimming took off 1 base at V and 7 bases at J, with 8 bases between the two ends. CDR3 amino acids: CASSLGTANSPLHF. CDR3 nucleotides: TGTGCCAGCAGCTTAGGGACAGCCAATTCACCCCTCCACTTT.

This sequence joins TRBV6-1 and TRBJ2-1; TRBD2 matches 16 bases. The germline gives CDR1 MNHNS, CDR2 SASEGT. This CDR3 region has 18 residues. Trimming cost V 5 bases and J 6 bases; bases outside gene matches: 10. CDR3 protein: CASSYGTSGGASGNEQFF. In DNA, the CDR3 is TGTGCCAGCAGTTACGGGACTAGCGGGGGGGCCTCGGGCAATGAGCAGTTCTTC.

This clonotype has a handful of counts. The gene calls are TRBV11-2 and TRBJ2-3; D is unresolved. The length of the CDR3 is 15 residues. The germline V gene encodes CDR1 SGHAT and CDR2 FQNNGV. Trimming pared 4 bases from V and 0 bases from J, leaving 11 bases between. CDR3 coding DNA: TGTGCCAGCAGCTCCCTACATTCTAGCACAGATACGCAGTATTTT. It encodes CASSSLHSSTDTQYF.

By frequency in the sample, this clonotype is medium-sized (0.01 to 0.1%). V and J are TRBV27 and TRBJ2-2, with a tentative D call TRBD2 (6 bases). Trimming pared 4 bases from V and 5 bases from J, leaving 8 bases between. This CDR3 contains 13 residues. Per germline, CDR1 MNHEY and CDR2 SMNVEV (reference sequence). CDR3 residues: CASSWGRTGELFF. The CDR3 bases are TGTGCCAGCAGTTGGGGGAGGACCGGGGAGCTGTTTTTT.

Within the sample, this clonotype is medium-sized. The rearrangement joins TRBV5-4 to TRBJ1-2; D call uncertain. Germline V gives CDR1 SGHNT, CDR2 YYREEE (reference sequence). The V end was cut by 3 bases, the J end by 5 bases, with 11 bases between. There are 13 residues in the CDR3. The CDR3 spells CASSWGLAYGYTF. As DNA, the CDR3 is TGTGCCAGCAGCTGGGGTTTGGCGTATGGCTACACCTTC.

The chain uses TRBV18 and TRBJ1-4, with a possible D match to TRBD1 (6 bases). The V and J ends lost 2 bases and 7 bases respectively, with 11 bases between them. CDR3 size: 14 residues. Germline CDR1 is KGHSH and CDR2 is LQKENI. In DNA, the CDR3 is TGTGCCAGCTCACCAGGAGGGGGGCGTGAAAAACTGTTTTTT. Its protein product is CASSPGGGREKLFF.

This clonotype is termed medium-sized (0.01 to 0.1%). The J gene is TRBJ2-5, the V gene TRBV7-9; 7 bases line up with TRBD1. Germline V gives CDR1 SEHNR, CDR2 FQNEAQ (reference sequence). V was pared by 5 bases and J by 5 bases, with 14 bases of the junction left unmatched. CDR3 size: 16 residues. The CDR3 bases are TGTGCCAGCAGCCCCACCGGGACAGTTCAGTCGGAGACCCAGTACTTC. This translates into CASSPTGTVQSETQYF.

A few counts support this clonotype. The rearrangement joins TRBV6-2 or TRBV6-3 to TRBJ1-5; 8 bases map to TRBD1. The J segment lost 7 bases and the V segment lost 5 bases, leaving 7 bases of the junction unmatched. Germline CDR1 reads MNHEY; CDR2 reads SVGEGT. CDR3 length: 14 amino acids. The chain's CDR3 is CASSQDRVGQPQHF. The DNA of the CDR3 is TGTGCCAGCAGTCAGGACAGGGTAGGCCAGCCCCAGCATTTT.

V and J are TRBV7-3 and TRBJ2-3; D gene uncertain. CDR3 length: 13 amino acids. V gave up 1 base and J gave up 2 bases, with 4 bases separating them. In germline, CDR1 is SGHTA, CDR2 FQGTGA. The chain's CDR3 is CASSLISTDTQYF. Written as DNA, the CDR3 is TGTGCCAGCAGCTTAATTTCCACAGATACGCAGTATTTT.

This clonotype is deemed medium-sized (0.01 to 0.1%). V and J are TRBV27 and TRBJ1-6; D is unclear. CDR1 and CDR2 from the germline V gene are MNHEY and SMNVEV (reference sequence). The germline V and J ends were trimmed by 2 bases and 2 bases, with 4 bases remaining between them. The CDR3 length is 14 residues. Here the CDR3 reads CASSLVTYNSPLHF. The CDR3 coding sequence is TGTGCCAGCAGTTTAGTAACCTATAATTCACCCCTCCACTTT.

Details on this clonotype: This may stem from a read error, because a much larger clone lies one nucleotide away. The gene calls are TRBV19 and TRBJ2-1; TRBD2 agrees at 8 bases. The CDR3 covers 14 residues. The germline V gene encodes CDR1 LNHDA and CDR2 SQIVND (reference sequence). CDR3 in amino acids: CARSIGGGLTEQFF. Here the CDR3 DNA reads TGTGCCAGAAGTATCGGGGGGGGACTGACTGAGCAGTTCTTC.

The chain combines TRBV12-3 or TRBV12-4 with TRBJ2-5, with a tentative D call TRBD2 (6 bases). The CDR3 sequence is 14 residues long. The germline V and J ends were trimmed by 3 bases and 2 bases, with 10 bases remaining between them. The CDR3 DNA reads as TGTGCCAGCAGTTTTGGCGGAGGGCAAGAGACCCAGTACTTC. Its protein product is CASSFGGGQETQYF.

By its share, this clonotype is medium-sized (0.01 to 0.1%). The CDR3, as DNA: TGTGCCAGTAGTATAGGAAGGGGGTATGAAAAACTGTTTTTT. This sequence encodes CASSIGRGYEKLFF. This chain joins TRBV19 and TRBJ1-4, with D possibly matching TRBD1 (6 bases). The CDR3 consists of 14 residues. Deletions cut 1 base from V and 6 bases from J, with 9 bases between. Germline CDR1 and CDR2: LNHDA and SQIVND (reference sequence). The complete variable domain, with remaining parts taken from reference TRBV19 and TRBJ1-4, reads DGGITQSPKYLFRKEGQNVTLSCEQNLNHDAMYWYRQDPGQGLRLIYYSQIVNDFQKGDIAEGYSVSREKKESFPLTVTSAQKNPTAFYLCASSIGRGYEKLFFGSGTQLSVL.